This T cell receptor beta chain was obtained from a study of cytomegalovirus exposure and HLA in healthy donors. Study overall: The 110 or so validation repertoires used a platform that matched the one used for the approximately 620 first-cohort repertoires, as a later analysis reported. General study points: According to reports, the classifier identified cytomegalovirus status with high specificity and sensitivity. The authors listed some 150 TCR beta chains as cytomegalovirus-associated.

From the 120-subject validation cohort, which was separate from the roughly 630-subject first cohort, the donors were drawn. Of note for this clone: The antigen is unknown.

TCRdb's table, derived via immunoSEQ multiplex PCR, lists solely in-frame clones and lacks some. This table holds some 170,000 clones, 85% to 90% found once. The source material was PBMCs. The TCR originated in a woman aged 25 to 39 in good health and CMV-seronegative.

The CDR3 DNA follows: TGTGCCAGTAGTATATCGTCAGGGGTGGAGACCCAGTACTTC. As protein: CASSISSGVETQYF. The rearrangement uses TRBV19 and TRBJ2-5, with D perhaps TRBD1 (6 bases). The germline CDR1 and CDR2 sequences are LNHDA and SQIVND (reference sequence). The CDR3 is 14 residues long. V lost 2 bases and J 5 bases, leaving 12 bases between the germline ends.